This TCR beta chain came from a study of cytomegalovirus exposure and HLA in healthy donors. Use of 60 Vbeta and 13 Jbeta primers characterized the PCR. The protocol was immunoSEQ multiplex PCR, while the TCRdb copy is restricted to in-frame clones and leaves out a portion. The sample has around 77,000 clones. The CDR3 has 16 residues. Germline CDR1 SGHDT, CDR2 YYEEEE. V lost 3 bases and J lost 6, with 19 bases in between. This clonotype originated in a man aged 50 to 59 in good health and CMV-seropositive. This chain joins TRBV5-6 and TRBJ1-3; TRBD1 is a possible D gene (6 bases). Source material: PBMCs. CDR3 in amino acids: CASSSLRGTHLNTIYF. CDR3 DNA: TGTGCCAGCAGCTCTCTCAGGGGAACACACCTAAACACCATATATTTT.